These 28 T cell receptor beta chains were all obtained from the same sample, sequenced in a study of blood T cell repertoires in COVID-19. Some clones are missing from TCRdb's copy, which holds only in-frame ones; the method was immunoSEQ multiplex PCR. The table records around 60,000 clones, about 88% of them present only once. Sequencing was carried out using peripheral blood. The receptor source for this set is a man aged 65 to 79 with acute or convalescent COVID-19.

The V call is TRBV19, the J call TRBJ1-5; 9 nucleotides line up with TRBD1. Per germline, CDR1 LNHDA and CDR2 SQIVND (reference sequence). The CDR3 loop spans 16 amino acids. V lost 7 bases to trimming and J lost 7 bases; unmatched junction nucleotides: 14. This chain's CDR3 is CASTQSAGTGKQPQHF. DNA for the CDR3: TGTGCCAGTACCCAATCCGCCGGGACAGGGAAACAGCCCCAGCATTTT.

The V gene is TRBV18, the J gene TRBJ1-3; D uncertain. Trimming removed 0 bases at V and 8 bases at J, with 8 bases between. This CDR3 spans 13 amino acids. From germline, CDR1 is KGHSH and CDR2 LQKENI. CDR3 sequence: CASSPPTRDTIYF. The CDR3 DNA reads as TGTGCCAGCTCACCACCTACGAGAGACACCATATATTTT.

This clone was observed a handful of times. The chain recombines TRBV7-6 with TRBJ2-3; D may be TRBD2 (5 bases). The CDR3 consists of 18 residues. Germline lookup yields CDR1 SGHVS and CDR2 FNYEAQ. Between the trimmed V and J ends, which lost 3 bases and 5 bases, there was a span of 24 bases. CDR3 residues: CASSLGAAGTGYVDTQYF. CDR3 DNA: TGTGCCAGCAGCTTGGGCGCCGCGGGCACGGGCTACGTAGATACGCAGTATTTT.

The J gene is TRBJ2-3, the V gene TRBV10-3; 9 bases are a match to TRBD2. The CDR3 spans 15 residues. V was pared by 5 bases and J by 5 bases, with 8 bases of the junction left unmatched. Looked up from germline, CDR1 is ENHRY and CDR2 is SYGVKD. CDR3 sequence reads: CAISPAGGPGDTQYF. For the CDR3, the DNA is TGTGCCATCAGTCCGGCGGGGGGGCCTGGAGATACGCAGTATTTT.

The chain has TRBV7-9 and TRBJ2-5, with a weak D call TRBD1 (5 bases). V was clipped by 1 base and J by 1 base, with 16 bases between them. Germline CDR1 and CDR2: SEHNR and FQNEAQ (reference sequence). CDR3 length: 17 amino acids. CDR3 amino acids: CASSLVYQGPFQETQYF. The CDR3 coding sequence is TGTGCCAGCAGCTTAGTTTATCAGGGTCCCTTCCAAGAGACCCAGTACTTC.

This clone was seen a handful of times. The rearrangement links TRBV5-1 to TRBJ1-1, with 7 positions matching TRBD1. Germline V CDR1 and CDR2: SGHRS, YFSETQ. The CDR3 sequence is 15 residues long. V lost 4 bases, J lost 5 bases, and 11 bases stayed unmatched. The CDR3 bases are TGCGCCAGCAGCGAATCTCCGGCAGGGGGGACTGAAGCTTTCTTT. Amino acids: CASSESPAGGTEAFF.

J is TRBJ1-1 and V is TRBV21-1; the table's D call, TRBD1, has no DNA check behind it. TRBV21-1 is annotated as a pseudogene. This CDR3 comprises 14 residues. The CDR3 here is CASSKAQGNTEAFF. The CDR3 DNA is TGTGCCAGCAGCAAAGCACAGGGGAACACTGAAGCTTTCTTT.

The chain links TRBV18 to TRBJ1-3, with D tentatively TRBD1 (5 bases). The CDR3 loop spans 17 amino acids. V lost 3 bases, J lost 0 bases, and 15 bases lay in between. Germline CDR1 reads KGHSH; CDR2 reads LQKENI. The CDR3 here is CASSPGSGLSSGNTIYF. CDR3 nucleotides: TGTGCCAGCTCACCCGGGTCAGGGCTTAGCTCTGGAAACACCATATATTTT.

This chain connects TRBV7-2 to TRBJ2-7; 10 bases are shared with TRBD1. Germline V gene lookup returns CDR1 SGHTA and CDR2 FQGNSA. V was pared by 4 bases and J by 6 bases, with 15 bases of the junction left unmatched. The CDR3 has 17 amino acids. CDR3 sequence reads: CASSYRTGQGFMGEQYF. For the CDR3, the DNA is TGTGCCAGCAGCTACCGAACGGGACAGGGGTTTATGGGCGAGCAGTACTTC.

The chain couples TRBV18 to TRBJ2-1; D unclear. Germline values: CDR1 KGHSH, CDR2 LQKENI. The CDR3 sequence is 15 residues long. V was clipped by 4 bases and J by 0 bases, with 10 bases between them. CDR3: CASSLTENSYNEQFF. DNA for the CDR3: TGTGCCAGCTCACTAACAGAAAACTCCTACAATGAGCAGTTCTTC. Full variable domain (remainder filled in from reference TRBV18 and TRBJ2-1): NAGVMQNPRHLVRRRGQEARLRCSPMKGHSHVYWYRQLPEEGLKFMVYLQKENIIDESGMPKERFSAEFPKEGPSILRIQQVVRGDSAAYFCASSLTENSYNEQFFGPGTRLTVL.

The chain carries TRBV6-6 and TRBJ2-7; 9 bases agree with TRBD2. With V trimmed by 5 bases and J by 1 base, 9 bases remained unmatched. The V gene's germline CDR1 is MNHNY and CDR2 SVGAGI (reference sequence). CDR3 length: 16 residues. The CDR3 is CASSRTLAGESYEQYF. CDR3 coding DNA: TGTGCCAGCAGTCGTACGTTAGCGGGGGAGTCCTACGAGCAGTACTTC.

This chain uses TRBV28 with TRBJ1-2; 7 bases map to TRBD1. Germline CDR1 is MDHEN and CDR2 is SYDVKM. The CDR3 consists of 16 residues. Losses at the gene ends were 4 bases for V and 8 bases for J; bases not matched to a gene: 16. In nucleotides, the CDR3 is TGTGCCAGCAGTTCTACCGGGACAGCCCTTAGGGGGGGCTACACCTTC. It translates to CASSSTGTALRGGYTF.

The rearrangement uses TRBV5-4 and TRBJ1-2, with unresolved D. There are 15 residues in the CDR3. V was shortened by 2 bases and J by 3 bases, with 14 bases between the two germline ends. In germline, CDR1 is SGHNT, CDR2 YYREEE (reference sequence). The CDR3 sequence is CASSFWRAPYYGYTF. CDR3 nucleotides: TGTGCCAGCAGCTTTTGGAGGGCGCCATACTATGGCTACACCTTC.

The chain has TRBV19 and TRBJ1-2, with D perhaps matching TRBD1 (5 bases). V was clipped by 7 bases and J by 4 bases, with 13 bases between them. The CDR3 contains 13 residues. Germline V CDR1 and CDR2: LNHDA, SQIVND (reference sequence). CDR3 bases: TGTGCCAGTACTCCGGGACTGAGCTATGGCTACACCTTC. Amino acids: CASTPGLSYGYTF. The entire variable domain, with the rest obtained from reference TRBV19 and TRBJ1-2, is as follows: DGGITQSPKYLFRKEGQNVTLSCEQNLNHDAMYWYRQDPGQGLRLIYYSQIVNDFQKGDIAEGYSVSREKKESFPLTVTSAQKNPTAFYLCASTPGLSYGYTFGSGTRLTVV.

The chain is built from TRBV7-9 and TRBJ2-3; 10 bases map to TRBD1. Germline loops: CDR1 SEHNR, CDR2 FQNEAQ (reference sequence). J gave up 2 bases and V 5 bases, and 4 bases lay outside the gene matches. The CDR3 is 15 residues long. CDR3 DNA sequence: TGTGCCAGCAGCACCGGGACAGGGGCCACAGATACGCAGTATTTT. It specifies CASSTGTGATDTQYF.

This chain uses TRBV6-5 with TRBJ2-5; TRBD1 is a possible D gene (6 bases). Trimming left V 6 bases short and J 6 bases short, with 20 bases between. Germline V CDR1 and CDR2: MNHEY, SVGAGI. This CDR3 spans 15 amino acids. The CDR3 coding sequence is TGTGCCAGCAGCCTAGGATCGACAGGCTTAAAGACCCAGTACTTC. Its translation: CASSLGSTGLKTQYF.

The CDR3 bases are TGCGCCAGCAGCCAGGAAGGGACAGGGGGGGATGAGCAGTTCTTC. Translating it yields CASSQEGTGGDEQFF. The chain uses TRBV4-3 and TRBJ2-1, with 11 bases aligning to TRBD1. This CDR3 spans 15 amino acids. Germline CDR1 and CDR2: LGHNA and YSLEER. The J segment lost 8 bases and the V segment lost 3 bases, leaving 6 bases of the junction unmatched.

The CDR3 loop is CASSLGNQGGGDEQFF. DNA of the CDR3: TGTGCCAGCAGCCTCGGCAACCAGGGGGGCGGAGATGAGCAGTTCTTC. The rearrangement uses TRBV2 and TRBJ2-1; D may be TRBD1 (7 bases). Germline V gives CDR1 SNHLY, CDR2 FYNNEI. Trimming stripped 6 bases from V and 8 bases from J, with 23 bases between. The CDR3 contains 16 residues.

The rearrangement joins TRBV27 to TRBJ2-7; a possible D gene is TRBD2 (5 bases). Germline V gene data show CDR1 as MNHEY and CDR2 as SMNVEV (reference sequence). This CDR3 is built from 14 residues. Trimming stripped 4 bases from V and 2 bases from J, with 12 bases between. CDR3 bases: TGTGCCAGCAGTTGGGGTGCGGGCCCCTACGAGCAGTACTTC. Translated: CASSWGAGPYEQYF.

This chain uses TRBV7-9 with TRBJ1-1; 8 bases are shared with TRBD1. Germline trimming cut 3 bases from V and 2 bases from J; bases unmatched to any gene: 2. CDR3 length: 14 residues. Germline V gene sequence: CDR1 SEHNR, CDR2 FQNEAQ (reference sequence). The CDR3 DNA is TGTGCCAGCAGCTTTGGACAGGGAAACACTGAAGCTTTCTTT. Protein product: CASSFGQGNTEAFF. Supplemented by reference TRBV7-9 and TRBJ1-1, the full variable domain reads DTGVSQNPRHKITKRGQNVTFRCDPISEHNRLYWYRQTLGQGPEFLTYFQNEAQLEKSRLLSDRFSAERPKGSFSTLEIQRTEQGDSAMYLCASSFGQGNTEAFFGQGTRLTVV.

The chain has TRBV18 and TRBJ2-2; 7 bases are shared with TRBD2. The J segment lost 1 base and the V segment lost 1 base, leaving 3 bases of the junction unmatched. Germline assignment: CDR1 KGHSH and CDR2 LQKENI. The CDR3 totals 16 residues. CDR3 sequence (DNA): TGTGCCAGCTCACCACGGGGAGGGCAGAACACCGGGGAGCTGTTTTTT. It encodes CASSPRGGQNTGELFF.

The rearrangement uses TRBV27 and TRBJ1-1; 9 nucleotides agree with TRBD1. This CDR3 spans 15 amino acids. From germline, CDR1 is MNHEY and CDR2 SMNVEV (reference sequence). V was clipped by 6 bases and J by 6 bases; unmatched bases: 11. CDR3 DNA: TGTGCCAGCAGCTCCTACCGGGACAGGGCCCCTGAAGCTTTCTTT. This encodes CASSSYRDRAPEAFF.

The chain couples TRBV19 to TRBJ1-5, with 7 bases aligning to TRBD1. CDR3 length: 15 amino acids. V dropped 8 bases and J dropped 0; count of bases not matched to a gene: 7. The V gene's germline CDR1 is LNHDA and CDR2 SQIVND (reference sequence). This CDR3 is CASRTGDNSNQPQHF. The CDR3 DNA reads TGTGCCAGTCGTACAGGGGATAATAGCAATCAGCCCCAGCATTTT.

CDR3 loop: CASSEDRRSGANVLTF. Written as DNA, the CDR3 is TGTGCCAGCTCAGAGGACAGACGCTCTGGGGCCAACGTCCTGACTTTC. The chain carries TRBV18 and TRBJ2-6; the D gene is possibly TRBD1 (6 bases). The germline V gene encodes CDR1 KGHSH and CDR2 LQKENI. V was cut by 5 bases and J by 0 bases, with 11 bases left in between. This CDR3 has 16 amino acids.

The gene calls are TRBV19 and TRBJ2-1; TRBD2 might be the D (7 bases). The CDR3 loop spans 15 amino acids. V gave up 2 bases and J gave up 12 bases, with 20 bases separating them. The germline CDR1 and CDR2 sequences are LNHDA and SQIVND (reference sequence). DNA of the CDR3: TGTGCCAGTAGTATAAGAGGGGGGGAGGGGACCTGGCAGTTCTTC. Protein product: CASSIRGGEGTWQFF.

V and J are TRBV19 and TRBJ1-5; D unclear. The germline CDR1 and CDR2 sequences are LNHDA and SQIVND (reference sequence). This CDR3 spans 13 amino acids. Between the trimmed V and J ends, which lost 6 bases and 3 bases, there was a span of 9 bases. This CDR3 reads CASRGVNNQPQHF. CDR3 DNA: TGTGCCAGTAGGGGAGTGAACAATCAGCCCCAGCATTTT.

In regard to this clone: This CDR3 is also generated by other DNA sequences in the sample. This chain joins TRBV7-6 and TRBJ1-3; 7 bases are shared with TRBD1. This CDR3 contains 16 residues. V was pared by 4 bases and J by 0 bases, with 6 bases of the junction left unmatched. CDR1 is SGHVS and CDR2 is FNYEAQ in the germline V gene. This CDR3 reads CASSSPGQDSGNTIYF. CDR3 sequence (DNA): TGTGCCAGCAGCTCTCCAGGACAGGACTCTGGAAACACCATATATTTT.

The chain has TRBV27 and TRBJ2-5; D perhaps matches TRBD2 (6 bases). V lost 6 bases and J lost 0, with 17 bases in between. The CDR3 contains 16 residues. CDR1 MNHEY and CDR2 SMNVEV come from the germline V gene (reference sequence). CDR3 sequence: CASRSWGDQYQETQYF. Here the CDR3 DNA reads TGTGCCAGCAGAAGTTGGGGGGACCAGTACCAAGAGACCCAGTACTTC.